The entry that follows covers one T cell receptor beta chain sequence. Its antigen is undetermined. From the 5' RACE reads, TCRdb called clonotypes with MiXCR, one entry per CDR3 protein. The sample contains about 240,000 distinct CDR3 sequences, roughly 10% of which appear only once. The data were taken from a study of CD8 T cells in ankylosing spondylitis. Whole-study results and caveats: Reactive arthritis synovial fluid and blood were previously reported to contain some motif variants.

Input material: blood, either unsorted or a sorted T cell fraction (not recorded which). This receptor was taken from a male donor with ankylosing spondylitis or in good health (not recorded which).

As DNA, the CDR3 is TGTGCCATCAGTGAAAGAGACATGAACACTGAAGCTTTCTTT. It yields the protein CAISERDMNTEAFF. The V and J genes are TRBV10-3 and TRBJ1-1; no clear D gene. The CDR3 loop spans 14 amino acids. Trimming shortened V by 3 bases and J by 0 bases, and 8 bases separated the two germline ends. Looked up from germline, CDR1 is ENHRY and CDR2 is SYGVKD.